This TCR beta chain came from a study of blood T cell repertoires in COVID-19. Germline V gives CDR1 KGHDR, CDR2 SFDVKD. Trimming at V came to 1 base and at J to 5 bases, leaving 5 bases not matched to a gene. The CDR3 extends over 15 amino acids. Original handling: Amplification with reference gene primers provided the estimates of nucleated cell counts. Generated by immunoSEQ multiplex PCR, the TCRdb table keeps only in-frame clones and is missing some. V, J and clone size were drawn from that table, and D and trimming were deduced from the DNA. The data hold approximately 280,000 clones, with about 88% observed a single time.

The source material was peripheral blood. This receptor was identified in an older woman with acute or convalescent COVID-19. V gene TRBV24-1 combines with J gene TRBJ2-5; TRBD2 matches at 8 bases. CDR3 nucleotide sequence: TGTGCCACCAGTGATTTAGGGTCTAGCGGGGAGACCCAGTACTTC. This sequence encodes CATSDLGSSGETQYF.